These T cell receptor beta chains were read from a single sample in a study of cytomegalovirus exposure and HLA in healthy donors. Measured with immunoSEQ multiplex PCR; TCRdb has only the in-frame clones, and not every one. Among hundreds of thousands of clones listed, more than 55% were seen once. The sequenced sample consisted of PBMCs. These TCRs come from a female donor in good health and CMV-seronegative. The CDR3 runs from the conserved cysteine through the conserved F or W. D genes are given only for firm matches. The size of a clone is reported for some rows only, either as once, few or many, or as a class for expanded clones.

>-|-|TRBV6-6|TRBJ2-7
TGTGCCAGCCGAGGCAGTGCCTACGAGCAGTACTTC
CASRGSAYEQYF
>few|-|TRBV7-9|TRBJ2-7
TGTGCCAGCAGCTTAGGCAGCTACGAGCAGTACTTC
CASSLGSYEQYF
>-|-|TRBV6-1|TRBJ2-6
TGTGCCAGCAGGGCTACAGTTCCCGGGGCCAACGTCCTGACTTTC
CASRATVPGANVLTF
>-|-|TRBV6-1|TRBJ2-7
TGTGCCACCGAACTTACGATGGGACACCTCTACGAGCAGTACTTC
CATELTMGHLYEQYF
>once|-|TRBV27|TRBJ2-7
TGTGCCAGCAGTTTCGGTCGAAACGCCAACTACGAGCAGTACTTC
CASSFGRNANYEQYF
>-|-|TRBV14|TRBJ1-1
TGTGCCAGCAGCCACAAGGGGATTGGGAACACTGAAGCTTTCTTT
CASSHKGIGNTEAFF
>-|TRBD1|TRBV11-2|TRBJ1-2
TGTGCCAGCAGCTTAGGCCGGGGACAGGGGAATAAGGGAGGCTACACCTTC
CASSLGRGQGNKGGYTF
>few|-|TRBV25-1|TRBJ1-1
TGTGCCAGCTCTAGGCGGGGGCGAGACACTGAAGCTTTCTTT
CASSRRGRDTEAFF
>-|TRBD1|TRBV30|TRBJ2-7
TGTGCCTGGAGTGACCCCAAACGGACAGGGCGCGAGCAGTACTTC
CAWSDPKRTGREQYF
>few|-|TRBV11-2|TRBJ2-7
TGTGCCAGCAGCTTTCCAGCGATTCCCTACGAGCAGTACTTC
CASSFPAIPYEQYF
>-|-|TRBV11-2|TRBJ2-7
TGTGCCAGCAGCCTACGGGTGGGCGAGCAGTACTTC
CASSLRVGEQYF
>-|TRBD1|TRBV5-1|TRBJ1-4
TGCGCCAGCAGTCCTGGACAGGATGAAAAACTGTTTTTT
CASSPGQDEKLFF
>few|TRBD1|TRBV5-4|TRBJ1-2
TGTGCCAGCAGCTTGAATGATCTTTGGGACAGGGGTAACTATGGCTACACCTTC
CASSLNDLWDRGNYGYTF
>-|TRBD2|TRBV11-2|TRBJ2-3
TGTGCCAGCAGCTTACAGACTAGCGGGAGGGCCTCTGATACGCAGTATTTT
CASSLQTSGRASDTQYF
>-|-|TRBV7-9|TRBJ1-2
TGTTCCAGCAGCCCCGGACTGGAGTTTTCGGGCGGCTACACCTTC
CSSSPGLEFSGGYTF
>-|-|TRBV7-2|TRBJ2-1
TGTGCCAGCAGCTTATTTTCCCCTTTTGTCGTCCATGAGCAGTTCTTC
CASSLFSPFVVHEQFF
>-|-|TRBV2|TRBJ1-6
TGTGCCAGCAGTGCACATCCAACAGGGTCGGGTTCACCCCTCCACTTT
CASSAHPTGSGSPLHF
>once|-|TRBV25-1|TRBJ2-1
TGTGCCAGCACGGGGGACAATGAGCAGTTCTTC
CASTGDNEQFF
>-|-|TRBV6-1|TRBJ2-1
TGTGCCAGCGGGAGTATAGGGAATGAGCAGTTCTTC
CASGSIGNEQFF